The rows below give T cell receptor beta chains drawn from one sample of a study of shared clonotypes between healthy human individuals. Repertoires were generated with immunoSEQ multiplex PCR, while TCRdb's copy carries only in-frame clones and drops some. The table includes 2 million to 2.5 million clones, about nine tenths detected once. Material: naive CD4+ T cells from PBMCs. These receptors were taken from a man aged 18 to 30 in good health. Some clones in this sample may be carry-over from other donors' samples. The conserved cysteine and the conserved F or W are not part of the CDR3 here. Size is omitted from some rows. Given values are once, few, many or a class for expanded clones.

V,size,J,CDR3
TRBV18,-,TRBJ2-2,ASSLGQGADTGELF
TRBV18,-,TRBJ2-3,ASSPGSTDTQY
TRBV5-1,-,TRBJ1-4,ASSLVGGYEKLF
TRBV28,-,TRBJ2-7,ATFRDIAYEQY
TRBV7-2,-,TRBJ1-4,ASSFGRGGEKLF
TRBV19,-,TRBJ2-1,ASSTVWAGGDEQF
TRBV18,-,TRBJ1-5,ASSPGKDQPQH
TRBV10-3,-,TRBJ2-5,AIRDPKQETQY
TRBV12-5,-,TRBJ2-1,ASARPPRVDEQF
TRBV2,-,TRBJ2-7,ASTYGSRAYEQY
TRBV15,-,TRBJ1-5,ATSRVGGAGQPQH
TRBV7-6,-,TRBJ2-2,ASSPQGTSGPTGELF
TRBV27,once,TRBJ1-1,ASSLHLLAEAF
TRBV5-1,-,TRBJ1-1,ASSREGNRGDLNTEAF
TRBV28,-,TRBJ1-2,ASSSTGRPYGYT
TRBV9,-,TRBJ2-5,ASSAGPQETQY